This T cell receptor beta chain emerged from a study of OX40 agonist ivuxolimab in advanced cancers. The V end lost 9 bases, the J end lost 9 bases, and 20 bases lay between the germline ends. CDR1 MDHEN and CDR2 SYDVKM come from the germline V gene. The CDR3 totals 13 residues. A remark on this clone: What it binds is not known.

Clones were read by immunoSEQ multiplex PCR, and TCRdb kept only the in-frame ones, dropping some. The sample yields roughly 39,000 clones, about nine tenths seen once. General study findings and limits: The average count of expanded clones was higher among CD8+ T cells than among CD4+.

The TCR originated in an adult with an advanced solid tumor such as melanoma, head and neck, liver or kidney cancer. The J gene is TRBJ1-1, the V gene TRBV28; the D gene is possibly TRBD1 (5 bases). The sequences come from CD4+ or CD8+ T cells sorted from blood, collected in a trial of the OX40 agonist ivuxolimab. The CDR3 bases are TGTGCCAGTATTCACGGGGCGGAGGGTAAAGCTTTCTTT. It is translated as CASIHGAEGKAFF. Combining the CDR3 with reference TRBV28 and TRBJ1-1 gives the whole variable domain DVKVTQSSRYLVKRTGEKVFLECVQDMDHENMFWYRQDPGLGLRLIYFSYDVKMKEKGDIPEGYSVSREKKERFSLILESASTNQTSMYLCASIHGAEGKAFFGQGTRLTVV.